These 9 T cell receptor beta chains were sequenced from one sample in a study of T cell responses to AZD1222 COVID-19 vaccine. The data were produced by immunoSEQ multiplex PCR, yet TCRdb's version contains in-frame clones alone and is incomplete. The sample records some 150,000 clones, around 90% being singletons. The sample was peripheral blood, taken on day 0 of AZD1222 vaccination. The receptors derive from an adult in good health.

This clone came up many times. J is TRBJ1-1 and V is TRBV13; 8 positions agree with TRBD1. V lost 5 bases to trimming and J lost 4 bases; unmatched junction nucleotides: 6. This CDR3 region has 14 residues. Germline V gene data show CDR1 as PRHDT and CDR2 as FYEKMQ (reference sequence). This chain's CDR3 is CASSQGQGVTEAFF. The DNA of the CDR3 is TGTGCCAGCAGCCAAGGACAGGGAGTCACTGAAGCTTTCTTT.

This clone was counted a few times. The chain employs TRBV7-2 and TRBJ2-5; D may be TRBD1 (7 bases). Germline-derived CDR1 and CDR2 are SGHTA and FQGNSA. The CDR3 totals 14 residues. The V gene lost 3 bases and the J gene lost 4 bases, with 12 bases spanning the gap. CDR3 DNA: TGTGCCAGCAGCTTCCAGGGGGGCAGAGAGACCCAGTACTTC. Translation: CASSFQGGRETQYF.

The rearrangement joins TRBV7-2 to TRBJ1-1; 8 bases align to TRBD1. The trim removed 1 base at V and 3 bases at J, leaving 4 bases unmatched. This CDR3 is built from 15 residues. The germline V gene encodes CDR1 SGHTA and CDR2 FQGNSA. The CDR3 protein is CASSLGQGRYTEAFF. The DNA for the CDR3 is TGTGCCAGCAGCTTAGGACAGGGGAGGTACACTGAAGCTTTCTTT.

The rearrangement joins TRBV20-1 to TRBJ1-5, with no clear D. The germline gives CDR1 DFQATT, CDR2 SNEGSKA (reference sequence). This CDR3 is 13 amino acids long. Trimming cost V 3 bases and J 1 base, with 7 bases left between them. The CDR3 loop reads CSASGSSNQPQHF. The DNA for the CDR3 is TGCAGTGCTAGTGGCTCCAGCAATCAGCCCCAGCATTTT.

The CDR3 is CASSEGFRRNTIYF. The CDR3 nucleotides read TGTGCCAGTAGTGAGGGGTTTCGGAGAAACACCATATATTTT. This rearrangement joins TRBV19 to TRBJ1-3, with a tentative D call TRBD1 (5 bases). V was trimmed by 5 bases and J by 5 bases, leaving 13 bases between them. The germline V gene encodes CDR1 LNHDA and CDR2 SQIVND (reference sequence). The CDR3 covers 14 residues.

V is TRBV6-5 and J is TRBJ1-3, with D perhaps matching TRBD1 (5 bases). CDR1 and CDR2 from the germline V gene are MNHEY and SVGAGI. V was trimmed by 2 bases and J by 0 bases, leaving 11 bases between them. This CDR3 has 16 residues. The DNA of the CDR3 is TGTGCCAGCAGTTACGGGGCAGTTTTCTCTGGAAACACCATATATTTT. This sequence encodes CASSYGAVFSGNTIYF.

The V gene is TRBV7-6, the J gene TRBJ2-7; no clear D. There are 14 residues in the CDR3. Germline-derived CDR1 and CDR2 are SGHVS and FNYEAQ. Trimming cost V 5 bases and J 2 bases, with 13 bases left between them. CDR3 amino acids: CASSATLKAYEQYF. Here the CDR3 DNA reads TGTGCCAGCAGCGCTACATTGAAAGCCTACGAGCAGTACTTC.

The chain is built from TRBV2 and TRBJ1-5; D is ambiguous. In germline, CDR1 is SNHLY, CDR2 FYNNEI. This CDR3 has 13 residues. Trimming cost V 3 bases and J 3 bases, with 6 bases left between them. This CDR3 reads CASSDRDNQPQHF. The CDR3 DNA follows: TGTGCCAGCAGTGACCGGGACAATCAGCCCCAGCATTTT.

The chain has TRBV18 and TRBJ1-5; possibly TRBD1 for D (6 bases). The CDR3 has 15 amino acids. CDR1 KGHSH and CDR2 LQKENI come from the germline V gene. V was pared by 5 bases and J by 0 bases, with 11 bases between. Written as DNA, the CDR3 is TGTGCCAGCTCATCCGGACAGCATAGCAATCAGCCCCAGCATTTT. Translating gives CASSSGQHSNQPQHF.